The 5 T cell receptor beta chains listed next were all sequenced from one sample in a study of cytomegalovirus exposure and HLA in healthy donors. TCRdb's copy holds only in-frame clones and misses some; the assay was immunoSEQ multiplex PCR. Of hundreds of thousands of clones in the sample, 65% to 85% were seen once. The specimen was PBMCs. These TCRs come from a woman aged 25 to 45 in good health and CMV-seropositive.

The chain is built from TRBV28 and TRBJ1-2; perhaps TRBD1 as D (5 bases). The CDR3 is made up of 18 amino acids. Deletions cut 6 bases from V and 4 bases from J, with 27 bases between. The germline V gene encodes CDR1 MDHEN and CDR2 SYDVKM. DNA of the CDR3: TGTGCCAGCAGGCGCCATGGGGCGGACGCCATGGGGTCCTATGGCTACACCTTC. It specifies CASRRHGADAMGSYGYTF.

This clone was seen just once. The chain carries TRBV13 and TRBJ1-1, with D unresolved. This CDR3 spans 13 amino acids. V was clipped by 4 bases and J by 7 bases, with 13 bases between them. Germline V lookup: CDR1 PRHDT, CDR2 FYEKMQ (reference sequence). The CDR3: CASSSSSGDEAFF. The CDR3, as DNA: TGTGCCAGCAGCTCTTCATCAGGAGATGAAGCTTTCTTT.

V gene TRBV2 combines with J gene TRBJ2-5; 9 positions match TRBD2. The CDR3 is made up of 14 amino acids. V lost 7 bases, J lost 1 base, and 4 bases stayed unmatched. Germline CDR1 and CDR2: SNHLY and FYNNEI. The CDR3 DNA sequence: TGTGCCAGCATTCCGACTAGCGGCCAAGAGACCCAGTACTTC. This codes for CASIPTSGQETQYF.

The chain uses TRBV6-1 and TRBJ1-1; D gene unclear. V was clipped by 7 bases and J by 0 bases, with 9 bases between them. CDR3 length equals 13 residues. Germline loops: CDR1 MNHNS, CDR2 SASEGT. The CDR3 DNA reads TGTGCCAGCACCCTGTCCATGAACACTGAAGCTTTCTTT. Protein sequence: CASTLSMNTEAFF.

This chain connects TRBV25-1 to TRBJ2-7, with 8 bases aligning to TRBD1. CDR1 is MGHDK, CDR2 SYGVNS, per germline. The CDR3 is made up of 13 amino acids. V lost 7 bases to trimming and J lost 3 bases; unmatched junction nucleotides: 5. CDR3 nucleotide sequence: TGTGCCAGCACCTTCGACAGGGGCTACGAGCAGTACTTC. Amino acids: CASTFDRGYEQYF.